The 14 T cell receptor beta chains listed next were all sequenced from one sample in a study of blood T cells in healthy people across ages. Alongside a J-beta primer mix, a sample-barcoded 5' primer served in a second PCR lasting roughly 7 to 12 cycles. A single record per CDR3 protein comes from TCRdb applying MiXCR to the 5' RACE reads. The sample lists about 670,000 distinct CDR3 sequences, around 50% occurring once. Source material: blood. The receptors shown here come from a woman aged 80 or over in good health.

The J gene is TRBJ2-5, the V gene TRBV11-3; D is perhaps TRBD2 (5 bases). The V end was cut by 5 bases, the J end by 0 bases, with 19 bases between. The CDR3 has 17 amino acids. Looked up from germline, CDR1 is SGHNT and CDR2 is YENEEA. This chain's CDR3 is CASSPALGQRNQETQYF. The CDR3 bases are TGTGCCAGCAGCCCTGCTTTGGGCCAGCGGAACCAAGAGACCCAGTACTTC.

This clonotype was detected many times. This chain connects TRBV7-3 to TRBJ1-1, with D perhaps matching TRBD1 (6 bases). CDR3 length: 15 amino acids. CDR1 and CDR2 (germline): SGHTA, FQGTGA. V lost 0 bases and J 1 base, leaving 9 bases between the germline ends. CDR3 protein: CASSLTGGGNTEAFF. The DNA for the CDR3 is TGTGCCAGCAGCTTAACAGGGGGGGGGAACACTGAAGCTTTCTTT.

This chain links TRBV20-1 with TRBJ2-7; D is possibly TRBD1 (5 bases). V lost 3 bases, J lost 5 bases, and 20 bases lay in between. In germline, CDR1 is DFQATT, CDR2 SNEGSKA (reference sequence). This CDR3 is 15 amino acids long. The CDR3 nucleotides are TGCAGTGCTAGTACAATCGCGAATTTAGGGGACGAGCAGTACTTC. Encoded protein: CSASTIANLGDEQYF.

Regarding this clonotype: Just one base apart from a much larger clone, this may be a read error. The chain is built from TRBV20-1 and TRBJ2-5; D assignment may be TRBD1 or TRBD2 (5 bases each). The germline CDR1 and CDR2 sequences are DFQATT and SNEGSKA (reference sequence). The length of the CDR3 is 11 residues. V dropped 3 bases and J dropped 13 bases, with 15 bases sitting between them. The CDR3 nucleotides are TGCAGTGCTAGGAGTAGGGACGAGCGGTACTTC. Amino acid sequence: CSARSRDERYF.

CDR3 sequence reads: CASRRPGLAMDNEQYF. The CDR3 nucleotides are TGTGCCAGCAGGCGACCGGGACTAGCGATGGACAACGAGCAGTACTTC. The chain combines TRBV2 with TRBJ2-5, with 10 bases identical to TRBD2. The J call may not be correct, given that the DNA end is closer to TRBJ2-7. The CDR3 spans 16 residues. Germline V lookup: CDR1 SNHLY, CDR2 FYNNEI.

This chain joins TRBV29-1 and TRBJ1-2; 7 nucleotides align to TRBD1. CDR3 length equals 13 residues. The V gene's germline CDR1 is SQVTM and CDR2 ANQGSEA. After removal of 7 bases from V and 0 bases from J, the junction contained 5 bases not matched to a gene. In DNA, the CDR3 is TGCAGCGCTGGGACAGATTCTAACTATGGCTACACCTTC. Residues: CSAGTDSNYGYTF.

This chain links TRBV12-3 or TRBV12-4 with TRBJ2-1; D uncertain. CDR3 length: 13 amino acids. The V end lost 5 bases, the J end lost 6 bases, and 11 bases lay between the germline ends. CDR3: CASSVDRFNEQFF. The CDR3 DNA reads TGTGCCAGCAGTGTAGACCGTTTCAATGAGCAGTTCTTC.

The chain combines TRBV4-1 with TRBJ2-1; 9 nucleotides align to TRBD2. Looked up from germline, CDR1 is MGHRA and CDR2 is YSYEKL. J gave up 14 bases and V 0 bases, and 8 bases lay outside the gene matches. The CDR3 has 14 amino acids. The DNA of the CDR3 is TGCGCCAGCAGCCAAGATGTAGCGGGGGCCGCCGAGTTCTTC. It translates to CASSQDVAGAAEFF.

Only a few counts were recorded for this clonotype. This rearrangement joins TRBV20-1 to TRBJ2-3, with 7 bases fitting TRBD2. The V gene end was trimmed by 5 bases and the J gene end by 1 base; junction bases not matched to a gene: 3. Germline-derived CDR1 and CDR2 are DFQATT and SNEGSKA (reference sequence). The CDR3 sequence is 13 residues long. CDR3 DNA sequence: TGCAGTGCTCACGCGGGAGGCACAGATACGCAGTATTTT. This encodes CSAHAGGTDTQYF.

To note about this clonotype: Given a much more abundant clone one base away, this may be a read error. The chain joins TRBV7-2 to TRBJ2-4; D tentatively fits TRBD1 or TRBD2 (6 bases each). Trimming removed 11 bases from V and 2 bases from J, with 16 bases in between. The CDR3 covers 14 residues. Germline V gene data show CDR1 as SGHTA and CDR2 as FQGNSA. CDR3 bases: TGTGCCTCCCAAGCCGGGGGCTCCAAAAACATTCAGTACTTC. Translation: CASQAGGSKNIQYF.

There are many counts of this clonotype. The chain's CDR3 is CASSGGGVSQYF. CDR3 DNA sequence: TGTGCCAGCAGTGGGGGAGGGGTCTCGCAGTATTTT. This chain joins TRBV12-3 or TRBV12-4 and TRBJ2-3; 7 nucleotides line up with TRBD2. The ends lost 5 bases at V and 10 bases at J; junction bases unmatched: 6. CDR3 length: 12 residues.

V is TRBV7-9 and J is TRBJ2-5; 10 positions agree with TRBD1. Germline loops: CDR1 SEHNR, CDR2 FQNEAQ (reference sequence). The CDR3 runs 15 residues. V lost 4 bases to trimming and J lost 3 bases; unmatched junction nucleotides: 5. CDR3 sequence: CASSSWDRGEETQYF. DNA for the CDR3: TGTGCCAGCAGCTCGTGGGACAGGGGAGAAGAGACCCAGTACTTC.

This chain connects TRBV29-1 to TRBJ1-1, with D possibly matching TRBD1 (6 bases). Trimming pared 4 bases from V and 0 bases from J, leaving 15 bases between. This CDR3 comprises 15 residues. Germline V CDR1 and CDR2: SQVTM, ANQGSEA. CDR3 loop: CSVGILQGLNTEAFF. Written as DNA, the CDR3 is TGCAGCGTTGGGATATTACAGGGTTTGAACACTGAAGCTTTCTTT.

The chain couples TRBV20-1 to TRBJ2-5; 7 bases agree with TRBD2. V was clipped by 0 bases and J by 11 bases; unmatched bases: 21. The length of the CDR3 is 17 residues. The V gene's germline CDR1 is DFQATT and CDR2 SNEGSKA (reference sequence). CDR3 protein: CSARDPGSERGKNEQYF. CDR3 sequence (DNA): TGCAGTGCTAGAGACCCAGGGTCCGAGCGGGGAAAAAATGAGCAGTACTTC.